What follows are 18 T cell receptor beta chains derived from one specimen sequenced in a study of cytomegalovirus exposure and HLA in healthy donors. Use of 60 Vbeta and 13 Jbeta primers characterized the PCR. The table came from immunoSEQ multiplex PCR; TCRdb's copy has only in-frame clones and leaves some out. The data show about 160,000 clones, with roughly 82% seen just once and approximately 1.6% held by the top ten. The sample comprised PBMCs. The receptors here all came from a woman in her twenties or thirties in good health and CMV-seronegative.

The table lists this clone with a count of one. This chain connects TRBV29-1 to TRBJ2-7, with D possibly being TRBD2 (5 bases). Trimming removed 3 bases at V and 0 bases at J, with 6 bases between. The CDR3 runs to 12 residues. Germline V gives CDR1 SQVTM, CDR2 ANQGSEA. CDR3 in DNA: TGCAGCGTTGAGGCGGGCTCCTACGAGCAGTACTTC. Translation: CSVEAGSYEQYF.

The chain uses TRBV19 and TRBJ1-5, with D perhaps TRBD1 (6 bases). The germline CDR1 and CDR2 sequences are LNHDA and SQIVND (reference sequence). This CDR3 contains 19 residues. V gave up 1 base and J gave up 0 bases, with 19 bases separating them. The CDR3 DNA sequence: TGTGCCAGTAGTATAGGGGAGGGGGAAGGCCTGTATAGCAATCAGCCCCAGCATTTT. Its translation: CASSIGEGEGLYSNQPQHF.

The genes are TRBV5-1 and TRBJ2-2; TRBD1 matches 8 bases. The CDR3 sequence is 14 residues long. The germline CDR1 and CDR2 sequences are SGHRS and YFSETQ. The V gene end was trimmed by 2 bases and the J gene end by 8 bases; junction bases not matched to a gene: 5. The CDR3 DNA reads TGCGCCAGCAGCTTCGGACAGGGCGGAGGGGAGCTGTTTTTT. Translated: CASSFGQGGGELFF.

The chain links TRBV6-5 to TRBJ2-7; 8 bases align to TRBD1. Trimming at V came to 6 bases and at J to 3 bases, leaving 10 bases not matched to a gene. CDR3 size: 15 residues. Germline V gene data show CDR1 as MNHEY and CDR2 as SVGAGI. In DNA form, the CDR3 reads TGTGCCAGCAGCTCGACCGGGACAGGAATCTACGAGCAGTACTTC. Translating gives CASSSTGTGIYEQYF.

This clone turned up a few times. The chain couples TRBV10-3 to TRBJ2-1, with 8 positions matching TRBD2. The CDR3 runs to 15 residues. With 5 bases clipped from V and 3 bases from J, the junction kept 6 bases outside the gene matches. Germline CDR1 reads ENHRY; CDR2 reads SYGVKD. The CDR3 loop is CAISRELADYNEQFF. DNA for the CDR3: TGTGCCATCAGTCGGGAACTAGCGGACTACAATGAGCAGTTCTTC.

V usage is TRBV19 and J usage is TRBJ1-5; TRBD1 matches 8 bases. The CDR3 sequence is 14 residues long. V lost 4 bases and J lost 5; bases outside the gene matches: 4. From germline, CDR1 is LNHDA and CDR2 SQIVND (reference sequence). CDR3 DNA: TGTGCCAGTAGTAAAGGACAGGGAGATCAGCCCCAGCATTTT. Its protein product is CASSKGQGDQPQHF.

The chain recombines TRBV29-1 with TRBJ2-1; 10 bases map to TRBD2. This CDR3 spans 15 amino acids. V was clipped by 2 bases and J by 4 bases; unmatched bases: 5. CDR1 and CDR2 from the germline V gene are SQVTM and ANQGSEA. CDR3: CSVERGLAEYNEQFF. CDR3 nucleotides: TGCAGCGTTGAAAGAGGACTAGCGGAATACAATGAGCAGTTCTTC.

The rearrangement uses TRBV4-2 and TRBJ2-5, with D possibly TRBD2 on 5 matching bases. The V gene's germline CDR1 is LGHNA and CDR2 YNFKEQ. The germline V and J ends were trimmed by 6 bases and 5 bases, with 16 bases remaining between them. The CDR3 has 14 residues. The CDR3 nucleotides read TGTGCCAGCAGGCAAACTCGGGGAGAGGAGACCCAGTACTTC. Protein product: CASRQTRGEETQYF.

The chain has TRBV7-9 and TRBJ1-1; 10 nucleotides agree with TRBD1. The CDR3 is made up of 18 amino acids. Per germline, CDR1 SEHNR and CDR2 FQNEAQ (reference sequence). The V segment lost 6 bases and the J segment 0 bases; nucleotides outside the gene matches: 13. The CDR3 sequence is CASSPPGQGIDLNTEAFF. The CDR3 bases are TGTGCCAGCAGTCCTCCGGGACAGGGGATAGACTTGAACACTGAAGCTTTCTTT.

The V and J genes are TRBV27 and TRBJ2-7, with 10 bases that match TRBD2. After removal of 7 bases from V and 0 bases from J, the junction contained 3 bases not matched to a gene. This CDR3 spans 14 amino acids. Germline-derived CDR1 and CDR2 are MNHEY and SMNVEV (reference sequence). The CDR3 region is CASNIAGGSYEQYF. The CDR3 nucleotides are TGTGCCAGCAATATAGCGGGGGGCTCCTACGAGCAGTACTTC.

The gene calls are TRBV30 and TRBJ2-5, with D possibly being TRBD2 (5 bases). The CDR3 sequence is 12 residues long. The germline V and J ends were trimmed by 4 bases and 11 bases, with 17 bases remaining between them. The V gene's germline CDR1 is GTSNPN and CDR2 SVGIG (reference sequence). Here the CDR3 DNA reads TGTGCCTGGACCCGGAGAAATGGGGAGCAGTACTTC. Encoded protein: CAWTRRNGEQYF.

V is TRBV27 and J is TRBJ1-6, with 10 bases aligning to TRBD1. With V trimmed by 6 bases and J by 8 bases, 13 bases remained unmatched. The CDR3 has 17 amino acids. In germline, CDR1 is MNHEY, CDR2 SMNVEV (reference sequence). Here the CDR3 reads CASRSQGQGMGDSPLHF. CDR3 in DNA: TGTGCCAGCAGATCCCAGGGACAGGGGATGGGTGATTCACCCCTCCACTTT.

This clone has just a few counts. The chain combines TRBV2 with TRBJ2-7; 8 nucleotides agree with TRBD1. J was trimmed by 1 base and V by 6 bases; bases with no gene match: 8. The CDR3 spans 15 residues. CDR1 and CDR2 from the germline V gene are SNHLY and FYNNEI. The CDR3: CASRRDRLSSYEQYF. Written as DNA, the CDR3 is TGTGCCAGCAGGAGGGACAGGCTGAGTTCCTACGAGCAGTACTTC.

The chain recombines TRBV5-1 with TRBJ2-5; D possibly corresponds to TRBD1 (6 bases). Trimming left V 3 bases short and J 0 bases short, with 9 bases between. Germline V gene sequence: CDR1 SGHRS, CDR2 YFSETQ. The length of the CDR3 is 14 residues. The CDR3 sequence is CASSSGTYQETQYF. The CDR3 DNA follows: TGCGCCAGCAGCTCCGGGACATACCAAGAGACCCAGTACTTC.

This clone has just a few counts. This CDR3 reads CASSATGNEQYF. CDR3 sequence (DNA): TGTGCCAGCAGCGCGACAGGGAACGAGCAGTACTTC. The chain recombines TRBV7-9 with TRBJ2-7, with 7 bases aligning to TRBD1. The CDR3 consists of 12 residues. V lost 5 bases, J lost 5 bases, and 3 bases stayed unmatched. Germline values: CDR1 SEHNR, CDR2 FQNEAQ (reference sequence).

This clone showed up just a few times. The chain has TRBV7-9 and TRBJ1-2, with TRBD1 identical over 7 bases. V dropped 2 bases and J dropped 7; count of bases not matched to a gene: 7. This CDR3 is 14 amino acids long. CDR1 SEHNR and CDR2 FQNEAQ come from the germline V gene (reference sequence). As DNA, the CDR3 is TGTGCCAGCAGCTTATTCAGGGGGTCGTCTGGCTACACCTTC. It is translated as CASSLFRGSSGYTF.

The chain uses TRBV9 and TRBJ1-6; the D gene is possibly TRBD1 (5 bases). Germline loops: CDR1 SGDLS, CDR2 YYNGEE. V lost 0 bases and J lost 5, with 6 bases in between. The CDR3 runs 14 residues. Here the CDR3 DNA reads TGTGCCAGCAGCGTAGGGGGCCATAATTCACCCCTCCACTTT. As protein: CASSVGGHNSPLHF.

This rearrangement joins TRBV2 to TRBJ2-7; the match to TRBD2 covers 9 bases. Trimming at V came to 3 bases and at J to 3 bases, leaving 3 bases not matched to a gene. The V gene's germline CDR1 is SNHLY and CDR2 FYNNEI. This CDR3 has 14 amino acids. CDR3 sequence (DNA): TGTGCCAGCAGTGAGGCGGGAGGGATCTACGAGCAGTACTTC. Amino acid sequence: CASSEAGGIYEQYF.